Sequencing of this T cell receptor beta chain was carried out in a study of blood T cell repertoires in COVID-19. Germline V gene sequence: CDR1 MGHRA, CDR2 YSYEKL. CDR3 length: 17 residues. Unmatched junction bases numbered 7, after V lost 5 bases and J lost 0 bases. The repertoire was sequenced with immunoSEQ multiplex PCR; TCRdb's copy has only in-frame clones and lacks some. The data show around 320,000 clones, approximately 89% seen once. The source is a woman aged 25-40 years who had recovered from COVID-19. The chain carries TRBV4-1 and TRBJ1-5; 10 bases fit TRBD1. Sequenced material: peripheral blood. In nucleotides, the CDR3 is TGCGCCAGCAGCATTCGACAGGGGGCAGATAGCAATCAGCCCCAGCATTTT. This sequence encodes CASSIRQGADSNQPQHF.